This entry lists 21 T cell receptor beta chains sequenced from one sample in a study of response to subunit inactivated influenza vaccine. MiXCR, run by TCRdb on the RT-PCR reads, gives a single entry per CDR3 protein. Of about 570,000 distinct CDR3 sequences in the sample, 11% were seen once. This sample also appeared in a second study, on T cells expressing NK-cell markers. That work adds: What made the TCR beta cDNA was 5'RACE template switching with UMIs.

Material: PBMCs from blood, obtained on the day of vaccination. The receptors derive from a man aged 45-65 years who received an inactivated influenza vaccine.

This clonotype occurred once. The V and J genes are TRBV20-1 and TRBJ2-7; 10 nucleotides match TRBD1. CDR1 and CDR2 from the germline V gene are DFQATT and SNEGSKA (reference sequence). There are 14 residues in the CDR3. After removal of 6 bases from V and 4 bases from J, the junction contained 9 bases not matched to a gene. This CDR3 reads CSAIDRGPEYEQYF. In DNA form, the CDR3 reads TGCAGTGCCATCGACAGGGGGCCCGAATACGAGCAGTACTTC.

The J gene is TRBJ2-1, the V gene TRBV5-6; 16 bases are shared with TRBD2. The CDR3 is 17 amino acids. Per germline, CDR1 SGHDT and CDR2 YYEEEE. Trimming removed 3 bases from V and 4 bases from J; junction bases left unmatched: 4. The CDR3 DNA sequence: TGTGCCAGCAGCTGGGGACTAGCGGGGGGGGTTTACAATGAGCAGTTCTTC. Translating gives CASSWGLAGGVYNEQFF. Using reference TRBV5-6 and TRBJ2-1 for the parts outside the CDR3, the full variable domain is DAGVTQSPTHLIKTRGQQVTLRCSPKSGHDTVSWYQQALGQGPQFIFQYYEEEERQRGNFPDRFSGHQFPNYSSELNVNALLLGDSALYLCASSWGLAGGVYNEQFFGPGTRLTVL.

This clonotype came up many times. At one end, the junction sequence differs from germline, possibly due to a read error. The chain joins TRBV7-7 to TRBJ2-3, with TRBD1 as a possible D gene (6 bases). The CDR3 covers 13 residues. CDR1 SSHAT and CDR2 FNYEAQ come from the germline V gene (reference sequence). CDR3 bases: TGTGCTAGCAGTTCAACAGGGAGAGATACGCAGTATTTT. Its protein is CASSSTGRDTQYF.

The J gene is TRBJ2-1, the V gene TRBV10-3; D not certain. The V and J ends lost 7 bases and 9 bases respectively, with 13 bases between them. This CDR3 has 12 residues. CDR1 is ENHRY and CDR2 is SYGVKD in the germline V gene. The CDR3 DNA follows: TGTGCCATCAACGACGGCCGCGGTGAGCAGTTCTTC. Translation gives CAINDGRGEQFF.

The sample holds a few counts of this clonotype. J is TRBJ2-1 and V is TRBV3-1; maybe TRBD1 (6 bases). From germline, CDR1 is LGHDT and CDR2 YNNKEL (reference sequence). Trimming took 0 bases from V and 8 from J, leaving 11 bases between them. The CDR3 loop spans 14 amino acids. CDR3 nucleotide sequence: TGTGCCAGCAGCCAAGACGGTGGGGGCGATGAGCAGTTCTTC. Protein product: CASSQDGGGDEQFF.

This chain uses TRBV12-3 or TRBV12-4 with TRBJ2-7; D gene unclear. The CDR3 contains 12 residues. V was clipped by 3 bases and J by 6 bases, with 9 bases between them. CDR3 sequence (DNA): TGTGCCAGCAGTTTTAACAGACCCGAGCAGTACTTC. Its protein product is CASSFNRPEQYF.

This clonotype was picked up a small number of times. This chain joins TRBV2 and TRBJ2-3; TRBD2 matches at 9 bases. Germline V gene sequence: CDR1 SNHLY, CDR2 FYNNEI. V lost 2 bases to trimming and J lost 2 bases; unmatched junction nucleotides: 2. The CDR3 is made up of 15 amino acids. In DNA form, the CDR3 reads TGTGCCAGCAGTGAAAGCGGGAGGCCCACAGATACGCAGTATTTT. Protein sequence: CASSESGRPTDTQYF.

There are a few counts of this clonotype. The chain couples TRBV5-1 to TRBJ1-1; D remains ambiguous. This CDR3 is 10 amino acids long. Germline-derived CDR1 and CDR2 are SGHRS and YFSETQ. Trimming stripped 4 bases from V and 6 bases from J, with 4 bases between. The CDR3 loop is CASSQSEAFF. The CDR3 DNA is TGCGCCAGCAGCCAGTCTGAAGCTTTCTTT.

V gene TRBV11-2 combines with J gene TRBJ2-1, with unresolved D. Germline V gives CDR1 SGHAT, CDR2 FQNNGV. The CDR3 extends over 18 amino acids. V was cut by 0 bases and J by 2 bases, with 17 bases left in between. The CDR3 sequence: CASSLEGRLLRAYNEQFF. In nucleotides, the CDR3 is TGTGCCAGCAGCTTAGAGGGTAGGCTCCTAAGGGCCTACAATGAGCAGTTCTTC.

The chain has TRBV15 and TRBJ2-7; D not certain. The germline gives CDR1 LNHNV, CDR2 YYDKDF (reference sequence). This CDR3 contains 14 residues. The V end was cut by 6 bases, the J end by 5 bases, with 17 bases between. CDR3 nucleotide sequence: TGTGCCACCAGTATGAAGGCCAGGATCCACGAGCAGTACTTC. This gives the protein CATSMKARIHEQYF.

Comment on this clonotype: This could be a read error, since a much larger clone is one nucleotide away. CDR3 DNA sequence: TGTGCCAGCAGCCACCCGAGGGGGCCAGTGTACACCGGGGAGCTGTTTTTT. Amino acids: CASSHPRGPVYTGELFF. The chain has TRBV9 and TRBJ2-2; 7 positions agree with TRBD1. The J segment lost 3 bases and the V segment lost 4 bases, leaving 12 bases of the junction unmatched. There are 17 residues in the CDR3. From germline, CDR1 is SGDLS and CDR2 YYNGEE.

The chain links TRBV20-1 to TRBJ2-3; possible D gene TRBD2, 6 bases. Deletions cut 2 bases from V and 0 bases from J, with 15 bases between. The length of the CDR3 is 16 residues. Germline V gene sequence: CDR1 DFQATT, CDR2 SNEGSKA (reference sequence). In DNA, the CDR3 is TGCAGTGCTAGAACGTTAGCGGTTCTTAGCACAGATACGCAGTATTTT. It yields the protein CSARTLAVLSTDTQYF.

This clonotype was counted only a few times. The gene calls are TRBV24-1 and TRBJ2-3, with D maybe TRBD2 (7 bases). Germline V gene lookup returns CDR1 KGHDR and CDR2 SFDVKD. V was cut by 9 bases and J by 0 bases, with 9 bases left in between. The CDR3 sequence is 13 residues long. The CDR3 is CATGGASTDTQYF. The CDR3 nucleotides are TGTGCCACCGGGGGGGCTAGCACAGATACGCAGTATTTT.

The V gene is TRBV3-1, the J gene TRBJ2-1; D uncertain. The germline CDR1 and CDR2 sequences are LGHDT and YNNKEL (reference sequence). The CDR3 is 16 residues long. Trimming removed 0 bases from V and 2 bases from J, with 11 bases in between. CDR3 protein: CASSQEPIIPYNEQFF. As DNA, the CDR3 is TGTGCCAGCAGCCAAGAACCGATTATACCCTACAATGAGCAGTTCTTC.

The chain has TRBV7-9 and TRBJ2-7; 10 nucleotides align to TRBD1. V lost 4 bases and J lost 3; bases outside the gene matches: 3. This CDR3 comprises 14 residues. The germline CDR1 and CDR2 sequences are SEHNR and FQNEAQ (reference sequence). The CDR3 DNA reads as TGTGCCAGCAGCTCGACAGGGGGCTACTACGAGCAGTACTTC. It yields the protein CASSSTGGYYEQYF.

The gene calls are TRBV11-2 and TRBJ2-7; D might be TRBD2 (5 bases). This CDR3 comprises 18 residues. The V gene's germline CDR1 is SGHAT and CDR2 FQNNGV. V was shortened by 4 bases and J by 7 bases, with 29 bases between the two germline ends. CDR3 residues: CASSSRWARTPTSGEQYF. The CDR3 DNA reads TGTGCCAGCAGCTCCCGTTGGGCCAGAACCCCAACTAGTGGTGAGCAGTACTTC.

About this clonotype itself: The junction departs from germline at one end; a sequencing error may be responsible. This rearrangement joins TRBV6-5 to TRBJ1-5; D unresolved. This CDR3 has 15 amino acids. Looked up from germline, CDR1 is MNHEY and CDR2 is SVGAGI. CDR3 DNA sequence: TGTGCCAGCAGTTACCGGTTCTTAGGCAACCAGCCCCAGCATTTT. Translation: CASSYRFLGNQPQHF.

The chain employs TRBV29-1 and TRBJ2-5, with TRBD2 matching over 8 bases. Germline trimming cut 7 bases from V and 5 bases from J; bases unmatched to any gene: 9. CDR1 and CDR2 (germline): SQVTM, ANQGSEA. The CDR3 covers 13 residues. CDR3 bases: TGCAGCGCCCGGGGGGGCCTAGGGGAGACCCAGTACTTC. Translating it yields CSARGGLGETQYF.

This clonotype was recorded at least ten times. The V and J genes are TRBV6-1 and TRBJ2-3; D uncertain. The CDR3 loop spans 13 amino acids. Germline V CDR1 and CDR2: MNHNS, SASEGT. The V end lost 7 bases, the J end lost 2 bases, and 10 bases lay between the germline ends. This chain's CDR3 is CASKVMITDTQYF. The CDR3 DNA reads TGTGCCAGCAAAGTCATGATCACAGATACGCAGTATTTT.

This chain uses TRBV7-3 with TRBJ2-1; 8 nucleotides line up with TRBD2. After removal of 8 bases from V and 0 bases from J, the junction contained 9 bases not matched to a gene. Germline CDR1 is SGHTA and CDR2 is FQGTGA. This CDR3 is built from 16 residues. CDR3 in DNA: TGTGCCAGCGCGCCGACTAGCGCCATCTCCTACAATGAGCAGTTCTTC. It is translated as CASAPTSAISYNEQFF.

The rearrangement links TRBV11-1 to TRBJ2-3; 9 bases are shared with TRBD1. The CDR3 consists of 18 residues. Germline assignment: CDR1 SGHAT and CDR2 FQDESV (reference sequence). The V segment lost 3 bases and the J segment 3 bases; nucleotides outside the gene matches: 13. The CDR3 DNA follows: TGTGCCAGCAGCTTCCCCCGTGGACAGGGGAGGTCTACAGATACGCAGTATTTT. Translated: CASSFPRGQGRSTDTQYF.